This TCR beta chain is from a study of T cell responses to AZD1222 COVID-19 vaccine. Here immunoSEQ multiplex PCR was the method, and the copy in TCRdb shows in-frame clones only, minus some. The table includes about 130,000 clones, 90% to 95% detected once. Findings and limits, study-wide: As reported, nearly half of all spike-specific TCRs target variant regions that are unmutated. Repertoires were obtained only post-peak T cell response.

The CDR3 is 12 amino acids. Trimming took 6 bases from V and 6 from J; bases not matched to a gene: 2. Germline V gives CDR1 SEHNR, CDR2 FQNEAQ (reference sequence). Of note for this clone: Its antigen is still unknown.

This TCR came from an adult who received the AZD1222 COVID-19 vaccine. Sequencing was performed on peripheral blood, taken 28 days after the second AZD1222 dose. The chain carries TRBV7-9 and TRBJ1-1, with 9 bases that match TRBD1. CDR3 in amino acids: CASRTGGPEAFF. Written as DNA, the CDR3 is TGTGCCAGCAGAACAGGGGGCCCTGAAGCTTTCTTT.